The TCR beta chain under discussion was sequenced for a study of cytotoxic CD8 clonotypes in ibrutinib-treated CLL. Looking at the study overall: Among patients, approximately 25 responded partially and 2 completely; roughly 15 then stayed remitted and 12 progressed after median roughly 73 months.

Here immunoSEQ multiplex PCR was the method, and the copy in TCRdb shows in-frame clones only, minus some. Here the sample spans about 180,000 clones, less than 85% being singletons. Trimming took off 8 bases at V and 8 bases at J, with 18 bases between the two ends. Germline V gene lookup returns CDR1 MNHNS and CDR2 SASEGT. This CDR3 has 14 amino acids. On this clone: Its target is not known.

Study-wide findings and caveats: In comparison with age-matched healthy donors, baseline clonality was higher and tracked circulating CD8+ T-cell counts. Clonality increased at ibrutinib response and stayed stable in sustained remission. At progression, however, it fell back toward baseline.

The sample here was PBMCs, taken after 24 months of ibrutinib treatment. This TCR came from a human donor with chronic lymphocytic leukemia. The gene calls are TRBV6-1 and TRBJ1-4; tentative D call: TRBD1 (6 bases). The DNA of the CDR3 is TGTGCCAGCCAGCGGGGGGGCACACGCGAAAAACTGTTTTTT. It specifies CASQRGGTREKLFF.